This TCR beta chain is from a study of blood T cell repertoires in COVID-19. Study details: The United States, Italy and Spain provided the acute and convalescent COVID-19 samples. In each case, the material was cDNA or gDNA derived from T cells, B-cell-depleted T cells, or PBMCs.

This CDR3 is built from 16 residues. The germline V gene has CDR1 SGHTA and CDR2 FQGNSA. Trimming removed 4 bases from V and 8 bases from J, with 18 bases in between. In the authors' methods: Estimation of nucleated cell counts relied on the amplification of reference gene primers. Method: immunoSEQ multiplex PCR; TCRdb's copy keeps in-frame clones and lacks some. V, J and clone size derive from that table, while D and trimming were established from the DNA sequence. Among around 70,000 clones listed, approximately 80% were seen once. The material sequenced was peripheral blood. The V gene is TRBV7-2, the J gene TRBJ1-6, with a weak D call TRBD1 (6 bases). This receptor was taken from a man in his 60s with acute or convalescent COVID-19. In DNA form, the CDR3 reads TGTGCCAGCAGCTCGAGGGGGGGTGGAGAGGATTCACCCCTCCACTTT. Protein product: CASSSRGGGEDSPLHF.